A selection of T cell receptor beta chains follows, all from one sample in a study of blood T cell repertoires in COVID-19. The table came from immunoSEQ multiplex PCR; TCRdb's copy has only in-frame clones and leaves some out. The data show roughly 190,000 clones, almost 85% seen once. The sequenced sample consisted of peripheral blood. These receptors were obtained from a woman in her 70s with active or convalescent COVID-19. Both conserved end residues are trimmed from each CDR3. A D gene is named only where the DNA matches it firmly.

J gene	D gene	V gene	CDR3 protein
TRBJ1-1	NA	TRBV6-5	ASSPNRVTEAF
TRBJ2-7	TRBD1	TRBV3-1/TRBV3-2	ASSPGTGSSYEQY
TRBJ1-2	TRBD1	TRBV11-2	ASSPVRGRGYGYT
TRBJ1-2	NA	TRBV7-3	ASSLTGAAPQYGYT
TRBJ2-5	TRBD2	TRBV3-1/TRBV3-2	ASSDGTSGKDETQY
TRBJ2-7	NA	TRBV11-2	ASSFSASGYLRNEQY
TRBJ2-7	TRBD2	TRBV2	AISGTSGRLTEQY
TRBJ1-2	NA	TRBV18	ASSPKEKGTGYGYT
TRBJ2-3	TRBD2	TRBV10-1	ASSAGTSGRAGLRY
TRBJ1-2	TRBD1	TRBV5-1	ASSLWGQGTYGYT
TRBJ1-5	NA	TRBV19	ASTPGGAGQPQH
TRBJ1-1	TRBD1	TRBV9	ASRPQGEYTEAF
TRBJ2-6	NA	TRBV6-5	ASSYSNSAGANVLT
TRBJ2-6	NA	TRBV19	ASRSSQGRSGANVLT
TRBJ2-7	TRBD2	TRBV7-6	ASSYLAGAGEQY
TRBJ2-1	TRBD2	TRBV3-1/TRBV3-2	ASSQVGLAGRDEQF
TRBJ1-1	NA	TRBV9	ASSPRPQGEAF
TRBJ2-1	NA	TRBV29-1	SVEMGPYNEQF
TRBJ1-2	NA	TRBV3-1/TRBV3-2	ASSQDPEGRRYT
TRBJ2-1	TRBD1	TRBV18	ASSPLRTGNEQF
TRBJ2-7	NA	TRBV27	ASSQNRGLYEQY
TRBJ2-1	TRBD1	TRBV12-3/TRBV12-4	ASSYRGYNEQF
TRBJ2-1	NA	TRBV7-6	ASSLGGGQDNEQF
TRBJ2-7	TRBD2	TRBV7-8	ASSLEYSGPTYEQY
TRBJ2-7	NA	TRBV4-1	ASSQDRTGPLAYEQY
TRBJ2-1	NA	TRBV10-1	ASSESSGYNEQF
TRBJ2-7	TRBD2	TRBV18	ASSPRARTSAKAYEQY
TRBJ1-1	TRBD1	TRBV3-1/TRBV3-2	ASSLGQANTEAF